Given below is one TCR beta chain in context. The junction differs from germline at one of its ends, possibly a read error. Libraries of bulk TCR were made by previously described methods (with listed TCR primers). Each CDR3 protein is one row after TCRdb ran MiXCR on the PCR reads. The sample lists approximately 59,000 distinct CDR3 sequences, about 18% occurring once. This sample was included in a study of molecular identifiers for immune sequencing clone quantification. This CDR3 contains 17 residues. Looked up from germline, CDR1 is MDHEN and CDR2 is SYDVKM. The TCR originated in a human donor in good health. Some libraries in this study had Jurkat cell RNA spiked in. Material for sequencing was naive CD8+ T cells from blood, with Jurkat cell RNA spiked in. The subset: FACS-sorted CD8+CD4-CCR7+CD45RA+ naive T cells. This rearrangement joins TRBV28 to TRBJ2-6, with D possibly being TRBD1 (5 bases). The CDR3 DNA follows: TGTGCCAGCAGTTTACCCTCTATTGGCTCTGGGGCCAACGTCCCGACTTTC. This sequence encodes CASSLPSIGSGANVPTF.